This T cell receptor (beta chain) was retrieved from a study of blood T cell repertoires in COVID-19. Study at large: Specimens from acute and convalescent COVID-19 originated in the United States, Italy and Spain. The cDNA or gDNA used as material had been derived from T cells, B-cell-depleted T cells, or PBMCs.

Original processing methods: Researchers report that nucleated cell counts were estimated from reference gene primer amplification. Only in-frame clones appear in the TCRdb table, and some are missing; sequencing was by immunoSEQ multiplex PCR. The D gene and trimming were derived from the DNA, and the V and J assignments and clone size from that table. In the table there are 39,000 or so clones, 81% of which are singletons. This clone was seen a single time. The specimen sequenced was peripheral blood. The source of this sequence is a man between 40 and 49 years old with active or convalescent COVID-19.

CDR3 in DNA: TGTGCCAGCAGCTGGACTAGCGGGAGCCACAATGAGCAGTTCTTC. This sequence encodes CASSWTSGSHNEQFF. The V gene is TRBV7-9, the J gene TRBJ2-1, with 13 bases identical to TRBD2. The CDR3 length is 15 residues. Trimming at V came to 4 bases and at J to 5 bases, leaving 2 bases not matched to a gene. CDR1 is SEHNR and CDR2 is FQNEAQ in the germline V gene (reference sequence).